A single sample gave rise to the 26 T cell receptor beta chains below, sequenced in a study of cytomegalovirus exposure and HLA in healthy donors. Using immunoSEQ multiplex PCR, the repertoire was profiled, and TCRdb retains in-frame clones only, with some absent. The sample shows 300,000 to 400,000 clones, approximately 91% of them seen only once. Sequencing was performed on PBMCs. Every receptor here comes from a man under 40 in good health and CMV-seronegative.

The gene calls are TRBV18 and TRBJ2-1; tentative D call: TRBD2 (5 bases). This CDR3 spans 16 amino acids. Germline values: CDR1 KGHSH, CDR2 LQKENI. V gave up 0 bases and J gave up 0 bases, with 9 bases separating them. As DNA, the CDR3 is TGTGCCAGCTCACCACCGTGGGAGAGCTCCTACAATGAGCAGTTCTTC. Residues: CASSPPWESSYNEQFF.

This chain connects TRBV5-1 to TRBJ1-5; 8 bases line up with TRBD1. The CDR3 covers 15 residues. Germline loops: CDR1 SGHRS, CDR2 YFSETQ. The trim removed 5 bases at V and 6 bases at J, leaving 10 bases unmatched. This CDR3 is CASSRTAGGGQPQHF. The DNA for the CDR3 is TGCGCCAGCAGTAGAACCGCAGGGGGCGGTCAGCCCCAGCATTTT.

V usage is TRBV7-9 and J usage is TRBJ2-6, with D perhaps TRBD2 (6 bases). CDR1 is SEHNR and CDR2 is FQNEAQ in the germline V gene (reference sequence). This CDR3 region has 16 residues. The V end was cut by 5 bases, the J end by 1 base, with 12 bases between. CDR3 sequence (DNA): TGTGCCAGCAGCCCGAGGAGGGCATCTGGGGCCAACGTCCTGACTTTC. Protein sequence: CASSPRRASGANVLTF.

This clone came up once. The chain employs TRBV5-1 and TRBJ1-1; no definite D call. Between the trimmed V and J ends, which lost 0 bases and 5 bases, there was a span of 8 bases. CDR1 is SGHRS, CDR2 YFSETQ, per germline. This CDR3 region has 13 residues. The CDR3 region has the DNA TGCGCCAGCAGCTTGGCCCAATTGACTGAAGCTTTCTTT. It codes for CASSLAQLTEAFF.

V gene TRBV5-8 combines with J gene TRBJ1-6, with a weak D call TRBD1 (5 bases). The V gene's germline CDR1 is SGHTS and CDR2 YDEGEE. CDR3 size: 19 residues. The V gene lost 1 base and the J gene lost 7 bases, with 24 bases spanning the gap. The DNA for the CDR3 is TGTGCCAGCAGCTTGCCCCCCCGGGGGTTTGATCCATACAATTCACCCCTCCACTTT. Translated, it gives CASSLPPRGFDPYNSPLHF.

This clone has a handful of counts. The chain links TRBV4-2 to TRBJ2-7; the match to TRBD1 covers 9 bases. CDR1 and CDR2 (germline): LGHNA, YNFKEQ. This CDR3 has 16 residues. Unmatched junction bases numbered 4, after V lost 0 bases and J lost 1 base. The CDR3 loop reads CASSQDYGTGSYEQYF. The CDR3 DNA reads TGTGCCAGCAGCCAAGATTACGGGACAGGGTCCTACGAGCAGTACTTC.

The rearrangement joins TRBV7-2 to TRBJ1-2, with D maybe TRBD1 (5 bases). Trimming took 2 bases from V and 0 from J, leaving 10 bases between them. Looked up from germline, CDR1 is SGHTA and CDR2 is FQGNSA. The CDR3 runs 15 residues. The CDR3, as DNA: TGTGCCAGCAGCTTATCCAGGGCTTCTAACTATGGCTACACCTTC. Translated, it gives CASSLSRASNYGYTF.

The CDR3 DNA is TGTGCCAGCAGTAGGACAGTCTACGAGCAGTACTTC. Translated, it gives CASSRTVYEQYF. The chain couples TRBV6-1 to TRBJ2-7; D is perhaps TRBD1 (6 bases). The germline V and J ends were trimmed by 5 bases and 3 bases, with 8 bases remaining between them. CDR1 and CDR2 (germline): MNHNS, SASEGT. This CDR3 comprises 12 residues.

As regards this clone: The junction does not match germline at one end; this may be a read error. This chain uses TRBV20-1 with TRBJ1-2; 7 positions agree with TRBD1. This CDR3 comprises 11 residues. Germline CDR1 and CDR2: DFQATT and SNEGSKA (reference sequence). As DNA, the CDR3 is TGCAGTGGGACGGGTGGACAGGCCCTCGCCTTC. As protein: CSGTGGQALAF.

The chain joins TRBV5-6 to TRBJ2-3; tentatively, D is TRBD2 (5 bases). Deletions cut 4 bases from V and 2 bases from J, with 8 bases between. Germline lookup yields CDR1 SGHDT and CDR2 YYEEEE. The CDR3 has 13 amino acids. The CDR3 DNA is TGTGCCAGCAGCACTAGTATCACAGATACGCAGTATTTT. Protein sequence: CASSTSITDTQYF.

V usage is TRBV7-7 and J usage is TRBJ2-1; 11 bases map to TRBD2. This CDR3 is 17 amino acids long. The trim removed 4 bases at V and 0 bases at J, leaving 5 bases unmatched. The V gene's germline CDR1 is SSHAT and CDR2 FNYEAQ (reference sequence). CDR3 nucleotides: TGTGCCAGCAGCTCCACTAGCGGGGGTCTCTCCTACAATGAGCAGTTCTTC. Protein product: CASSSTSGGLSYNEQFF.

This chain connects TRBV7-2 to TRBJ1-2; D is possibly TRBD1 (5 bases). This CDR3 is built from 14 residues. Trimming took 1 base from V and 5 from J, leaving 11 bases between them. Germline values: CDR1 SGHTA, CDR2 FQGNSA. CDR3 bases: TGTGCCAGCAGCTTAGATCCCCAGGGTTATGGCTACACCTTC. Amino acid sequence: CASSLDPQGYGYTF.

This chain links TRBV7-9 with TRBJ1-3; 9 bases align to TRBD1. The ends lost 5 bases at V and 3 bases at J; junction bases unmatched: 8. CDR1 and CDR2 from the germline V gene are SEHNR and FQNEAQ (reference sequence). The CDR3 contains 16 residues. The CDR3 sequence is CASSPTQGAYGNTIYF. Written as DNA, the CDR3 is TGTGCCAGCAGCCCGACACAGGGGGCATATGGAAACACCATATATTTT.

V and J are TRBV9 and TRBJ2-5; D remains ambiguous. With 3 bases removed from V and 7 bases from J, the gap between germline ends came to 16 bases. This CDR3 has 14 residues. The germline V gene has CDR1 SGDLS and CDR2 YYNGEE. CDR3 sequence reads: CASSGSMGRGTQYF. In DNA, the CDR3 is TGTGCCAGCAGCGGCTCCATGGGTAGAGGGACCCAGTACTTC.

The chain uses TRBV5-4 and TRBJ1-2; D ambiguous. Trimming took off 4 bases at V and 5 bases at J, with 9 bases between the two ends. The CDR3 is made up of 12 amino acids. Germline-derived CDR1 and CDR2 are SGHNT and YYREEE (reference sequence). CDR3 bases: TGTGCCAGCAGCCAGGCGACGTATGGCTACACCTTC. It encodes CASSQATYGYTF.

This clone was seen only once. The CDR3 loop reads CASSLREPGTEAFF. The DNA for the CDR3 is TGTGCCAGCAGCCTCCGGGAGCCGGGCACTGAAGCTTTCTTT. The chain combines TRBV5-4 with TRBJ1-1; D remains unclear. CDR3 length equals 14 residues. The germline V gene encodes CDR1 SGHNT and CDR2 YYREEE (reference sequence). Trimming took off 4 bases at V and 4 bases at J, with 14 bases between the two ends.

The chain is built from TRBV4-3 and TRBJ2-3; 10 bases match TRBD2. V gave up 1 base and J gave up 5 bases; unmatched junction bases: 9. This CDR3 is built from 17 residues. Germline loops: CDR1 LGHNA, CDR2 YSLEER. The CDR3 is CASSQALLAGPEDTQYF. The DNA for the CDR3 is TGCGCCAGCAGCCAAGCGTTACTAGCGGGGCCCGAAGATACGCAGTATTTT.

The chain employs TRBV10-3 and TRBJ1-4; 8 bases align to TRBD1. The CDR3 is 13 amino acids. CDR1 is ENHRY, CDR2 SYGVKD, per germline. Losses at the gene ends were 10 bases for V and 8 bases for J; bases not matched to a gene: 9. The CDR3 region is CATRQGSGEKLFF. The CDR3 DNA reads TGTGCCACCCGACAGGGGTCAGGGGAAAAACTGTTTTTT.

This rearrangement joins TRBV5-6 to TRBJ2-4, with TRBD2 identical over 10 bases. V shed 0 bases, J shed 0 bases, and the junction held 6 bases outside the gene matches. CDR1 SGHDT and CDR2 YYEEEE come from the germline V gene. The CDR3 runs 18 residues. The CDR3 DNA sequence: TGTGCCAGCAGCTTGGGTGCTAGCGGGGGTCTAGCCAAAAACATTCAGTACTTC. It is translated as CASSLGASGGLAKNIQYF.

The chain couples TRBV9 to TRBJ2-7; TRBD1 might be the D (5 bases). CDR1 is SGDLS, CDR2 YYNGEE, per germline. Between the trimmed V and J ends, which lost 3 bases and 7 bases, there was a span of 11 bases. The length of the CDR3 is 12 residues. CDR3 DNA sequence: TGTGCCAGCAGCGCGACAGTTGGTGAGCAGTACTTC. This gives the protein CASSATVGEQYF.

The chain is built from TRBV5-4 and TRBJ2-7; the D gene is possibly TRBD2 (5 bases). The CDR3 has 13 amino acids. Deletions cut 1 base from V and 5 bases from J, with 10 bases between. Per germline, CDR1 SGHNT and CDR2 YYREEE (reference sequence). CDR3 protein: CASSLSGYHEQYF. DNA for the CDR3: TGTGCCAGCAGCTTGTCGGGGTACCACGAGCAGTACTTC.

The chain employs TRBV2 and TRBJ2-7; D not resolved. V lost 3 bases and J lost 6, with 9 bases in between. The V gene's germline CDR1 is SNHLY and CDR2 FYNNEI. There are 12 residues in the CDR3. The CDR3 DNA reads as TGTGCCAGCAGTGATAGTTACTTCGAGCAGTACTTC. Protein sequence: CASSDSYFEQYF. The entire variable domain, with the rest obtained from reference TRBV2 and TRBJ2-7, is as follows: EPEVTQTPSHQVTQMGQEVILRCVPISNHLYFYWYRQILGQKVEFLVSFYNNEISEKSEIFDDQFSVERPDGSNFTLKIRSTKLEDSAMYFCASSDSYFEQYFGPGTRLTVT.

The chain carries TRBV7-9 and TRBJ2-3; 15 bases are a match to TRBD2. Germline CDR1 SEHNR, CDR2 FQNEAQ (reference sequence). J lost 4 bases, V lost 5 bases, and 7 bases had no gene match. The CDR3 has 17 amino acids. The CDR3 nucleotides are TGTGCCAGCAGCCGGACTAGCGGGGGGGCCTCGGCAGATACGCAGTATTTT. Its protein product is CASSRTSGGASADTQYF.

This sequence joins TRBV7-2 and TRBJ1-2, with 8 nucleotides matching TRBD1. Looked up from germline, CDR1 is SGHTA and CDR2 is FQGNSA. This CDR3 spans 17 amino acids. With 5 bases clipped from V and 0 bases from J, the junction kept 11 bases outside the gene matches. CDR3 sequence (DNA): TGTGCCAGCAGCCCTGGACAGGGATACTATGCTAACTATGGCTACACCTTC. Residues: CASSPGQGYYANYGYTF.

J is TRBJ2-3 and V is TRBV30; 12 bases match TRBD2. Trimming removed 8 bases from V and 0 bases from J; junction bases left unmatched: 12. The germline V gene encodes CDR1 GTSNPN and CDR2 SVGIG (reference sequence). This CDR3 is 17 amino acids long. CDR3 bases: TGTGCCGGGACAGCTGGACTAGCGGGGAGGAGCACAGATACGCAGTATTTT. It codes for CAGTAGLAGRSTDTQYF.

This chain joins TRBV6-5 and TRBJ1-6; no firm D call. This CDR3 is 15 amino acids long. The germline CDR1 and CDR2 sequences are MNHEY and SVGAGI. The V and J ends lost 2 bases and 7 bases respectively, with 12 bases between them. The CDR3 protein is CASSYVRGKNSPLHF. As DNA, the CDR3 is TGTGCCAGCAGTTACGTGCGGGGAAAGAATTCACCCCTCCACTTT.